This T cell receptor beta chain originates from a study of human T cells and chemical hapten exposure. The time point here: patch test 1, 2 weeks after DPC sensitization. The treatment is: therapeutic diphenylcyclopropenone sensitization with weekly scalp DPC. One entry per CDR3 protein, called by TCRdb with MiXCR from the RACE reads. In the table there are about 380,000 distinct CDR3 sequences, about 4.8% of which are singletons. This receptor was obtained from a woman in her fifties or sixties with alopecia areata. Some clones in this sample may be carry-over from other donors' samples. The sample was whole blood, taken in connection with sensitization to the hapten diphenylcyclopropenone (DPC).

The CDR3 DNA sequence: TGTGCCATCAAGCAGGGGAAATCCACAGATACGCAGTATTTT. Translating gives CAIKQGKSTDTQYF. The V gene is TRBV10-3, the J gene TRBJ2-3; a possible D gene is TRBD1 (6 bases). Trimming shortened V by 7 bases and J by 2 bases, and 13 bases separated the two germline ends. CDR3 length: 14 residues. Germline-derived CDR1 and CDR2 are ENHRY and SYGVKD.